This T cell receptor (beta chain) stems from a study of blood T cell repertoires in COVID-19. Study in general: The samples span acute and convalescent COVID-19 from the United States, Italy and Spain.

How the authors handled the data: Estimated nucleated cell counts came from reference gene primer amplification. TCRdb's copy holds only in-frame clones and misses some; the assay was immunoSEQ multiplex PCR. Clone size and V and J calls were adopted from that table, with D and trimming inferred from the DNA. The repertoire holds roughly 500,000 clones, with 85% to 90% as singletons. The CDR3 covers 14 residues. J lost 7 bases, V lost 4 bases, and 6 bases had no gene match. Germline V lookup: CDR1 GTSNPN, CDR2 SVGIG (reference sequence). The sample consisted of PBMCs or T cells enriched from blood (not recorded which). V and J are TRBV30 and TRBJ1-6; TRBD1 matches 8 bases. This clonotype originated in a woman in her thirties or forties who had recovered from COVID-19. The CDR3 coding sequence is TGTGCCTGGACATGGACAGGGACGAATTCACCCCTCCACTTT. It is translated as CAWTWTGTNSPLHF.